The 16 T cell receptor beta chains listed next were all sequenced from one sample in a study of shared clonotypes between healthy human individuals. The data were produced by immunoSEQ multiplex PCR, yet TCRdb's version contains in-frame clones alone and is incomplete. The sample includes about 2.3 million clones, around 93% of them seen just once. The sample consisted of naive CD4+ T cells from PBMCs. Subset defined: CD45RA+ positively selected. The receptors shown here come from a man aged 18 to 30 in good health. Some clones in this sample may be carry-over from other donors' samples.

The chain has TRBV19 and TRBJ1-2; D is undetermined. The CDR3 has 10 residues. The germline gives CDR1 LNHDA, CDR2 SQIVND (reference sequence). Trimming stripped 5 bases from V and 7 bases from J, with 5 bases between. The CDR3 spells CASSRRGYTF. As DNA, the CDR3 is TGTGCCAGTAGTCGTCGTGGCTACACCTTC.

The DNA of the CDR3 is TGTGCCAGCAGTACACGGGCAGGGGCCTATGGCTACACCTTC. This sequence encodes CASSTRAGAYGYTF. J is TRBJ1-2 and V is TRBV27; TRBD1 is a possible D gene (6 bases). Germline assignment: CDR1 MNHEY and CDR2 SMNVEV (reference sequence). The ends were cut back, 5 bases at V and 4 bases at J, with 14 bases in the middle. CDR3 size: 14 residues.

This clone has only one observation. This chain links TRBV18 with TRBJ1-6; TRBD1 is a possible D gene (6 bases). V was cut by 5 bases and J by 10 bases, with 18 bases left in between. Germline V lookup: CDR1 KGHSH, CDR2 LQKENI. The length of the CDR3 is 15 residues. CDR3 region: CASSKEWGAESPLHF. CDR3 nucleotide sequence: TGTGCCAGCTCAAAAGAATGGGGGGCGGAATCACCCCTCCACTTT.

CDR3 sequence: CASSPGTGPGTQYF. The CDR3 DNA sequence: TGTGCCAGCAGCCCCGGGACCGGCCCGGGGACCCAGTACTTC. V gene TRBV7-8 combines with J gene TRBJ2-5; D is perhaps TRBD1 or TRBD2 (5 bases each). Trimming removed 5 bases at V and 7 bases at J, with 17 bases between. The germline gives CDR1 SGHVS, CDR2 FQNEAQ. This CDR3 is built from 14 residues. The complete variable domain, with remaining parts taken from reference TRBV7-8 and TRBJ2-5, reads GAGVSQSPRYKVAKRGQDVALRCDPISGHVSLFWYQQALGQGPEFLTYFQNEAQLDKSGLPSDRFFAERPEGSVSTLKIQRTQQEDSAVYLCASSPGTGPGTQYFGPGTRLLVL.

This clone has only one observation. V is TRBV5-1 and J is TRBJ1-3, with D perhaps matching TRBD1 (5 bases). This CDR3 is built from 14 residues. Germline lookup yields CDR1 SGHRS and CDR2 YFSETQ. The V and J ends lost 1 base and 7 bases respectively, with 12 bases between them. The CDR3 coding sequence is TGCGCCAGCAGCTTGAACAGCCGGGGGAACACCATATATTTT. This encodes CASSLNSRGNTIYF.

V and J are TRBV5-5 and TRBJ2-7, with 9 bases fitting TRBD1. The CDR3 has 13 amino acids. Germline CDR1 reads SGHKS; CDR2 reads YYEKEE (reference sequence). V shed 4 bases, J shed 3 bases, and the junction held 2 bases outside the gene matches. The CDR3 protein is CASSRDRVYEQYF. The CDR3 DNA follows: TGTGCCAGCAGCCGGGACAGGGTCTACGAGCAGTACTTC. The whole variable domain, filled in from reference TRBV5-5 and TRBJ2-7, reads DAGVTQSPTHLIKTRGQQVTLRCSPISGHKSVSWYQQVLGQGPQFIFQYYEKEERGRGNFPDRFSARQFPNYSSELNVNALLLGDSALYLCASSRDRVYEQYFGPGTRLTVT.

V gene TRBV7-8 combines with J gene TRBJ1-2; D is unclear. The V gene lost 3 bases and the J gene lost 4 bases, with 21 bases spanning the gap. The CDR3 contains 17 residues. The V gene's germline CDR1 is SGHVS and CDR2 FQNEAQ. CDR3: CASSFEPVDQEIYGYTF. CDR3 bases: TGTGCCAGCAGCTTCGAGCCGGTTGACCAAGAAATCTATGGCTACACCTTC. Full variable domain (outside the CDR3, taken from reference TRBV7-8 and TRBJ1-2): GAGVSQSPRYKVAKRGQDVALRCDPISGHVSLFWYQQALGQGPEFLTYFQNEAQLDKSGLPSDRFFAERPEGSVSTLKIQRTQQEDSAVYLCASSFEPVDQEIYGYTFGSGTRLTVV.

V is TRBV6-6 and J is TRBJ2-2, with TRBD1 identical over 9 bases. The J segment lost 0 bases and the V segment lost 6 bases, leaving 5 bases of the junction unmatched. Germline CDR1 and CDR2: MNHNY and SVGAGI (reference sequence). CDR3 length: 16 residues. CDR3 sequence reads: CASRPTGGANTGELFF. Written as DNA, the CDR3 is TGTGCCAGCAGGCCCACAGGGGGCGCGAACACCGGGGAGCTGTTTTTT.

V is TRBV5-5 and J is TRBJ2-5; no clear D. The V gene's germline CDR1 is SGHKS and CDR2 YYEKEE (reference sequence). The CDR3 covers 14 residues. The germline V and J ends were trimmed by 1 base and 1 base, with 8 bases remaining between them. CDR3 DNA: TGTGCCAGCAGCTTGTCGCAGCTCCAAGAGACCCAGTACTTC. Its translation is CASSLSQLQETQYF.

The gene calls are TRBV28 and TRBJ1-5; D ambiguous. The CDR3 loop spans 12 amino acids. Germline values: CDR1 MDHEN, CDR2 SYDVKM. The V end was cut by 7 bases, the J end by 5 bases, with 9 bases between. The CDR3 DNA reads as TGTGCCAGCACCATTGGGGATCAGCCCCAGCATTTT. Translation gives CASTIGDQPQHF.

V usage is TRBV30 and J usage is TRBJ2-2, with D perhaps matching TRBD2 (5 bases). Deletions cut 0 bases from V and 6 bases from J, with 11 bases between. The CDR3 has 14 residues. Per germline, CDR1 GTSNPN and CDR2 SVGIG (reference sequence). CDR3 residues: CAWSVISAAGELFF. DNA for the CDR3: TGTGCCTGGAGTGTAATTAGCGCAGCCGGGGAGCTGTTTTTT.

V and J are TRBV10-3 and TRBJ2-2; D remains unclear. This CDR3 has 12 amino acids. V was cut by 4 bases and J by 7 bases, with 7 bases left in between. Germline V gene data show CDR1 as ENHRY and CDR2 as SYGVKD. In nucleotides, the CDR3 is TGTGCCATCAGTGTTGGTGGCGGGGAGCTGTTTTTT. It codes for CAISVGGGELFF.

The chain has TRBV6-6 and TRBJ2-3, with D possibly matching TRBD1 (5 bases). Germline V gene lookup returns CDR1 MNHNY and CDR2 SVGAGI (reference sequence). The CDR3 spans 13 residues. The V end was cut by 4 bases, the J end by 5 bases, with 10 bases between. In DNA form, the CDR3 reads TGTGCCAGCAGTTGGGGCCCCCGAGATACGCAGTATTTT. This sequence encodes CASSWGPRDTQYF.

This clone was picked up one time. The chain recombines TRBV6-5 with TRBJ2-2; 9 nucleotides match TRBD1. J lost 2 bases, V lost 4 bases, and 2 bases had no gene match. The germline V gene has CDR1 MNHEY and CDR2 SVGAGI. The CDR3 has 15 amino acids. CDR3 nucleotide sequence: TGTGCCAGCAGTTGGGGACAGGGAAACACCGGGGAGCTGTTTTTT. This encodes CASSWGQGNTGELFF.

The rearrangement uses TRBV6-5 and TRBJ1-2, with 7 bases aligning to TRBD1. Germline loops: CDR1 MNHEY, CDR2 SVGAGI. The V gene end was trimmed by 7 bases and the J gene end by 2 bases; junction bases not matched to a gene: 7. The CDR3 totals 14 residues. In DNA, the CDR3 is TGTGCCAGCAAGAGGGACAGAAAAAACTATGGCTACACCTTC. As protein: CASKRDRKNYGYTF.

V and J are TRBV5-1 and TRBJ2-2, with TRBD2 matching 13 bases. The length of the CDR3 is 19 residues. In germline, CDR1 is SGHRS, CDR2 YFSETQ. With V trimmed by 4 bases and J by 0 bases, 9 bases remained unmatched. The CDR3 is CASSKGLAGYYSNTGELFF. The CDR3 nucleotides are TGCGCCAGCAGCAAGGGACTAGCGGGGTACTATTCGAACACCGGGGAGCTGTTTTTT.